These 30 T cell receptor beta chains share one sample of origin, sequenced in a study of early T cells in non-severe SARS-CoV-2 infection. TCRdb analysed the 5' RACE reads with MiXCR anew, one entry per CDR3 protein. This sample carries tens of thousands of distinct CDR3 sequences, 9.5% to 15% of them seen once, and the ten largest clones take roughly 4.6%. The sequenced sample consisted of whole blood. The receptors were sampled from an adult who was a healthcare worker with PCR-confirmed SARS-CoV-2 infection or an uninfected control (not recorded which).

Ten or more counts support this clonotype. The chain uses TRBV29-1 and TRBJ2-3; the D gene is possibly TRBD1 (5 bases). V dropped 3 bases and J dropped 1 base, with 5 bases sitting between them. Germline lookup yields CDR1 SQVTM and CDR2 ANQGSEA. The CDR3 spans 12 residues. As DNA, the CDR3 is TGCAGCGTTGAGGGGCGCACAGATACGCAGTATTTT. This gives the protein CSVEGRTDTQYF.

By its share, this clonotype is medium-sized. For the CDR3, the DNA is TGCAGCGCCCGCGAAGAGACCCAGTACTTC. Protein product: CSAREETQYF. The genes are TRBV29-1 and TRBJ2-5; D is undetermined. V was trimmed by 7 bases and J by 3 bases, leaving 6 bases between them. The CDR3 covers 10 residues. CDR1 and CDR2 from the germline V gene are SQVTM and ANQGSEA.

This clonotype was seen repeatedly, ten times or more. The V gene is TRBV5-1, the J gene TRBJ2-5, with D unclear. Trimming stripped 5 bases from V and 2 bases from J, with 13 bases between. The germline gives CDR1 SGHRS, CDR2 YFSETQ. This CDR3 spans 14 amino acids. The CDR3 sequence is CASSMDGSQETQYF. The CDR3 coding sequence is TGCGCCAGCAGTATGGACGGGTCACAAGAGACCCAGTACTTC. The full variable domain, rest sourced from reference TRBV5-1 and TRBJ2-5, is KAGVTQTPRYLIKTRGQQVTLSCSPISGHRSVSWYQQTPGQGLQFLFEYFSETQRNKGNFPGRFSGRQFSNSRSEMNVSTLELGDSALYLCASSMDGSQETQYFGPGTRLLVL.

In this sample, this clonotype turned up many times. This chain links TRBV27 with TRBJ2-1; 7 bases agree with TRBD2. CDR1 MNHEY and CDR2 SMNVEV come from the germline V gene (reference sequence). V dropped 6 bases and J dropped 11; count of bases not matched to a gene: 22. The CDR3 is 17 residues long. In DNA, the CDR3 is TGTGCCAGCAGCAGAGACGCCGGGACTACCCCCTCAGGGAAGCAGTTCTTC. This sequence encodes CASSRDAGTTPSGKQFF.

Many counts were recorded for this clonotype. The J gene is TRBJ2-1, the V gene TRBV4-3; 11 bases are a match to TRBD2. The CDR3 extends over 16 amino acids. V was clipped by 3 bases and J by 5 bases; unmatched bases: 6. Germline V gives CDR1 LGHNA, CDR2 YSLEER. The chain's CDR3 is CASSQTGTSGNNEQFF. CDR3 DNA sequence: TGCGCCAGCAGCCAGACCGGGACTAGCGGAAACAATGAGCAGTTCTTC.

This chain links TRBV11-2 with TRBJ2-2; D is unclear. Germline loops: CDR1 SGHAT, CDR2 FQNNGV. The V end was cut by 3 bases, the J end by 2 bases, with 10 bases between. The CDR3 is 15 residues long. The DNA of the CDR3 is TGTGCCAGCAGCTTTGTGCGACATAACACCGGGGAGCTGTTTTTT. Translated, it gives CASSFVRHNTGELFF.

This clonotype came up many times. The V gene is TRBV7-2, the J gene TRBJ2-5; the match to TRBD1 covers 7 bases. Germline loops: CDR1 SGHTA, CDR2 FQGNSA. The CDR3 loop spans 14 amino acids. Trimming cost V 1 base and J 5 bases; bases outside gene matches: 4. CDR3 nucleotides: TGTGCCAGCAGCTTAGGACAGGGCTCGGAGACCCAGTACTTC. Amino acids: CASSLGQGSETQYF.

There are a few counts of this clonotype. The chain joins TRBV20-1 to TRBJ2-7; D unclear. This CDR3 contains 11 residues. V lost 7 bases to trimming and J lost 3 bases, with 10 bases between them. Per the germline V gene, CDR1 is DFQATT and CDR2 is SNEGSKA (reference sequence). In DNA form, the CDR3 reads TGCAGTGGCAGGATCGGCTACGAGCAGTACTTC. This codes for CSGRIGYEQYF.

This clonotype has at least ten counts. J is TRBJ1-6 and V is TRBV14, with D uncertain. The V end was cut by 0 bases, the J end by 6 bases, with 3 bases between. The CDR3 has 13 amino acids. Per the germline V gene, CDR1 is SGHDN and CDR2 is FVKESK. CDR3 amino acids: CASSQDLNSPLHF. In DNA form, the CDR3 reads TGTGCCAGCAGCCAAGATCTTAATTCACCCCTCCACTTT. The whole variable domain, remainder taken from reference TRBV14 and TRBJ1-6, is EAGVTQFPSHSVIEKGQTVTLRCDPISGHDNLYWYRRVMGKEIKFLLHFVKESKQDESGMPNNRFLAERTGGTYSTLKVQPAELEDSGVYFCASSQDLNSPLHFGNGTRLTVT.

CDR3 coding DNA: TGCAGTGCTAGAGGGGTGACCCCCTACGAGCAGTACTTC. Translation: CSARGVTPYEQYF. The rearrangement links TRBV20-1 to TRBJ2-7; D gene ambiguous. V was clipped by 1 base and J by 2 bases, with 9 bases between them. CDR1 is DFQATT and CDR2 is SNEGSKA in the germline V gene (reference sequence). The CDR3 covers 13 residues.

This clonotype was counted only a few times. The V gene is TRBV3-1, the J gene TRBJ1-1; D is unclear. Per the germline V gene, CDR1 is LGHDT and CDR2 is YNNKEL (reference sequence). This CDR3 comprises 13 residues. The ends were cut back, 1 base at V and 1 base at J, with 4 bases in the middle. The CDR3 DNA is TGTGCCAGCAGCCAAGGAGAGAACACTGAAGCTTTCTTT. It codes for CASSQGENTEAFF.

This clonotype came up many times. V gene TRBV6-1 combines with J gene TRBJ1-2; D gene unclear. Germline lookup yields CDR1 MNHNS and CDR2 SASEGT. V was cut by 2 bases and J by 5 bases, with 9 bases left in between. CDR3 length equals 13 residues. The CDR3 sequence: CASSESGGYGYTF. The CDR3 DNA reads as TGTGCCAGCAGTGAATCTGGAGGTTATGGCTACACCTTC.

The V and J genes are TRBV5-4 and TRBJ1-2, with D hard to call. Germline V gene lookup returns CDR1 SGHNT and CDR2 YYREEE (reference sequence). The CDR3 totals 13 residues. Trimming cost V 0 bases and J 2 bases, with 5 bases left between them. The CDR3 sequence is CASSLGRNYGYTF. In DNA form, the CDR3 reads TGTGCCAGCAGCTTGGGAAGGAACTATGGCTACACCTTC.

This clonotype was detected a few times. This chain uses TRBV6-9 with TRBJ1-5; D gene ambiguous. The germline V gene has CDR1 MNHGY and CDR2 SVAAGI. V was cut by 4 bases and J by 4 bases, with 11 bases left in between. The CDR3 length is 14 residues. CDR3 in amino acids: CASSFGRSNQPQHF. The CDR3 DNA reads as TGTGCCAGCAGTTTTGGACGGTCAAATCAGCCCCAGCATTTT.

Ten or more counts support this clonotype. This chain joins TRBV12-3 or TRBV12-4 and TRBJ1-2; 10 bases align to TRBD1. The V and J ends lost 5 bases and 5 bases, in that order; junction bases with no gene match: 5. The CDR3 has 14 amino acids. In DNA, the CDR3 is TGTGCCAGCAGTAAAAGACAGGGGGCTTATGGCTACACCTTC. It specifies CASSKRQGAYGYTF.

CDR3: CASSQGLAGATDTQYF. The CDR3 coding sequence is TGTGCCAGCAGCCAGGGACTAGCGGGAGCCACAGATACGCAGTATTTT. The chain recombines TRBV3-1 with TRBJ2-3; TRBD2 aligns across 14 bases. CDR1 and CDR2 (germline): LGHDT, YNNKEL (reference sequence). CDR3 length equals 16 residues. Germline trimming cut 3 bases from V and 2 bases from J; bases unmatched to any gene: 1.

This clonotype has a count of ten or more. The rearrangement uses TRBV7-2 and TRBJ2-3, with unresolved D. The CDR3 has 15 residues. Germline CDR1 and CDR2: SGHTA and FQGNSA. V was shortened by 1 base and J by 1 base, with 9 bases between the two germline ends. Written as DNA, the CDR3 is TGTGCCAGCAGCTTAGTGTTGTGGGGCACAGATACGCAGTATTTT. Amino acids: CASSLVLWGTDTQYF.

This clonotype was seen many times. The genes are TRBV3-1 and TRBJ2-2; 7 bases are shared with TRBD2. CDR1 LGHDT and CDR2 YNNKEL come from the germline V gene (reference sequence). This CDR3 contains 15 residues. The junction had 5 bases not matched to a gene; V was cut back by 4 bases and J by 3 bases. The CDR3 coding sequence is TGTGCCAGCAGCCCACTTGCGGGAGACACCGGGGAGCTGTTTTTT. This gives the protein CASSPLAGDTGELFF.

This clonotype occurred a few times. The rearrangement links TRBV6-2 or TRBV6-3 to TRBJ1-6, with D perhaps matching TRBD1 (5 bases). V lost 6 bases to trimming and J lost 0 bases, with 12 bases between them. The V gene's germline CDR1 is MNHEY and CDR2 SVGEGT. CDR3 size: 16 residues. CDR3 nucleotide sequence: TGTGCCAGCAGGAGGGACTCCACCTCCTATAATTCACCCCTCCACTTT. This gives the protein CASRRDSTSYNSPLHF.

This clonotype has a count of ten or more. The chain couples TRBV18 to TRBJ2-2, with TRBD2 matching 10 bases. The CDR3 spans 15 residues. The germline gives CDR1 KGHSH, CDR2 LQKENI. Trimming at V came to 8 bases and at J to 4 bases, leaving 7 bases not matched to a gene. CDR3 bases: TGTGCCAGCGATACGCTAGCGGGAGCCACCGGGGAGCTGTTTTTT. Encoded protein: CASDTLAGATGELFF.

This clonotype was observed many times. The V and J genes are TRBV5-1 and TRBJ1-5, with 7 bases fitting TRBD1. V lost 4 bases to trimming and J lost 2 bases; unmatched junction nucleotides: 3. In germline, CDR1 is SGHRS, CDR2 YFSETQ. The CDR3 runs 14 residues. The CDR3 spells CASSTGTGNQPQHF. In nucleotides, the CDR3 is TGCGCCAGCAGCACCGGGACAGGCAATCAGCCCCAGCATTTT.

The gene calls are TRBV4-3 and TRBJ2-1; TRBD1 aligns across 9 bases. The germline CDR1 and CDR2 sequences are LGHNA and YSLEER. Trimming at V came to 4 bases and at J to 4 bases, leaving 23 bases not matched to a gene. CDR3 length equals 21 residues. As DNA, the CDR3 is TGCGCCAGCAGCCGGATTCCGGGGACAGGGACGACGGGGAGACTATACAATGAGCAGTTCTTC. It yields the protein CASSRIPGTGTTGRLYNEQFF.

This clonotype came up a few times. V usage is TRBV7-2 and J usage is TRBJ2-4; 8 positions match TRBD1. Looked up from germline, CDR1 is SGHTA and CDR2 is FQGNSA. J gave up 4 bases and V 4 bases, and 9 bases lay outside the gene matches. The CDR3 runs 16 residues. The DNA for the CDR3 is TGTGCCAGCAGCTCCCCCCTGGACAGGGTGAAAAACATTCAGTACTTC. This gives the protein CASSSPLDRVKNIQYF.

This clonotype showed up many times. The CDR3 DNA reads TGTGCCAGCGGAGGGGCAGGCTCCTACGAGCAGTACTTC. Translation gives CASGGAGSYEQYF. The chain recombines TRBV12-3 or TRBV12-4 with TRBJ2-7; a weak D match, TRBD2 (6 bases). The CDR3 runs to 13 residues. With 8 bases removed from V and 0 bases from J, the gap between germline ends came to 11 bases.

The sample holds a few counts of this clonotype. The J gene is TRBJ2-5, the V gene TRBV10-3; D might be TRBD2 (6 bases). The CDR3 extends over 14 amino acids. The V end lost 5 bases, the J end lost 5 bases, and 15 bases lay between the germline ends. The germline V gene encodes CDR1 ENHRY and CDR2 SYGVKD. The chain's CDR3 is CAISLGGLGETQYF. The DNA of the CDR3 is TGTGCCATCAGTCTCGGGGGTCTGGGGGAGACCCAGTACTTC.

Ten or more counts support this clonotype. The J gene is TRBJ2-5, the V gene TRBV29-1, with 13 positions matching TRBD2. V gave up 7 bases and J gave up 5 bases; unmatched junction bases: 4. Germline lookup yields CDR1 SQVTM and CDR2 ANQGSEA. This CDR3 has 13 amino acids. The CDR3 sequence is CSGTSGRGETQYF. In DNA form, the CDR3 reads TGCAGCGGTACTAGCGGGAGGGGGGAGACCCAGTACTTC.

This clonotype was seen many times. V is TRBV5-1 and J is TRBJ1-4, with D maybe TRBD1 (5 bases). Germline CDR1 and CDR2: SGHRS and YFSETQ. This CDR3 is built from 15 residues. V gave up 1 base and J gave up 3 bases, with 10 bases separating them. In DNA, the CDR3 is TGCGCCAGCAGCTTGAATGCAGGGTCTAATGAAAAACTGTTTTTT. Protein product: CASSLNAGSNEKLFF.

This clonotype was counted between two and nine times. This chain joins TRBV7-2 and TRBJ1-2; D is uncertain. The CDR3 runs 13 residues. CDR1 and CDR2 (germline): SGHTA, FQGNSA. V shed 4 bases and J shed 4 bases, with 10 bases lying between them. The chain's CDR3 is CASSSDGLYGYTF. The CDR3 nucleotides are TGTGCCAGCAGCTCGGACGGCCTCTATGGCTACACCTTC.

The table lists this clonotype with many counts. This chain connects TRBV9 to TRBJ2-1, with D possibly TRBD2 on 8 matching bases. Germline CDR1 is SGDLS and CDR2 is YYNGEE. The V end lost 4 bases, the J end lost 7 bases, and 21 bases lay between the germline ends. This CDR3 region has 16 residues. In DNA form, the CDR3 reads TGTGCCAGCAGCCCTCTATTAGCGGGACAGATGAATGAGCAGTTCTTC. This gives the protein CASSPLLAGQMNEQFF.

V gene TRBV29-1 combines with J gene TRBJ1-1; D is uncertain. The CDR3 runs to 11 residues. CDR1 and CDR2 (germline): SQVTM, ANQGSEA. V dropped 3 bases and J dropped 3 bases, with 5 bases sitting between them. CDR3 sequence reads: CSVDKDTEAFF. CDR3 DNA: TGCAGCGTTGATAAAGACACTGAAGCTTTCTTT.